One and the same sample provided the 18 T cell receptor beta chains below, sequenced in a study of T cell responses to AZD1222 COVID-19 vaccine. Sequenced by immunoSEQ multiplex PCR; TCRdb stores in-frame clones only, minus some. This sample carries about 140,000 clones, just over 90% of them seen once, and the ten largest clones take approximately 1.3%. The sequenced sample was peripheral blood, obtained 28 days after the second AZD1222 dose. These receptors were obtained from an adult who received the AZD1222 COVID-19 vaccine.

The chain links TRBV28 to TRBJ1-4, with 9 bases that match TRBD1. Germline V gene sequence: CDR1 MDHEN, CDR2 SYDVKM. V shed 1 base, J shed 0 bases, and the junction held 12 bases outside the gene matches. CDR3 size: 20 residues. The CDR3 DNA is TGTGCCAGCAGTTTATTAGGGGACAGGGTGTCCCCAGCAACTAATGAAAAACTGTTTTTT. Amino acid sequence: CASSLLGDRVSPATNEKLFF.

The V and J genes are TRBV30 and TRBJ1-2; 9 bases agree with TRBD1. V dropped 8 bases and J dropped 8; count of bases not matched to a gene: 18. Germline assignment: CDR1 GTSNPN and CDR2 SVGIG (reference sequence). This CDR3 has 15 amino acids. The CDR3 loop is CAGKEGQGPARGYTF. Written as DNA, the CDR3 is TGTGCCGGGAAAGAGGGACAGGGCCCGGCCAGGGGCTACACCTTC.

The gene calls are TRBV3-1 (or the pseudogene TRBV3-2) and TRBJ1-4; the D is unclear. Between the trimmed V and J ends, which lost 2 bases and 2 bases, there was a span of 3 bases. There are 13 residues in the CDR3. Germline CDR1 is LGHDT and CDR2 is YNNKEL (reference sequence). CDR3 protein: CASSQLTNEKLFF. The CDR3 DNA reads TGTGCCAGCAGCCAATTGACTAATGAAAAACTGTTTTTT.

The J gene is TRBJ2-7, the V gene TRBV7-2, with TRBD2 matching 13 bases. This CDR3 has 15 amino acids. After removal of 5 bases from V and 5 bases from J, the junction contained 6 bases not matched to a gene. CDR1 is SGHTA, CDR2 FQGNSA, per germline. In DNA form, the CDR3 reads TGTGCCAGCAGCGAACTAGCGGGAGGGCCCGACGAGCAGTACTTC. Protein: CASSELAGGPDEQYF.

The rearrangement uses TRBV2 and TRBJ1-5; 7 nucleotides agree with TRBD1. Trimming removed 5 bases from V and 0 bases from J; junction bases left unmatched: 7. CDR3 length: 16 amino acids. Looked up from germline, CDR1 is SNHLY and CDR2 is FYNNEI. As DNA, the CDR3 is TGTGCCAGCAGTATGGGACAGCTCTATAGCAATCAGCCCCAGCATTTT. Encoded protein: CASSMGQLYSNQPQHF.

The chain carries TRBV5-1 and TRBJ2-7; D not resolved. Germline V CDR1 and CDR2: SGHRS, YFSETQ. Trimming removed 0 bases from V and 6 bases from J, with 7 bases in between. This CDR3 comprises 12 residues. The CDR3 nucleotides read TGCGCCAGCAGCTTGGTCGGGCCCGAGCAGTACTTC. Residues: CASSLVGPEQYF.

This chain joins TRBV3-1 (or the pseudogene TRBV3-2) and TRBJ2-1, with D maybe TRBD2 (6 bases). This CDR3 has 11 amino acids. Germline V gene sequence: CDR1 LGHDT, CDR2 YNNKEL (reference sequence). The V gene lost 6 bases and the J gene lost 9 bases, with 9 bases spanning the gap. This chain's CDR3 is CASRREAEQFF. As DNA, the CDR3 is TGTGCCAGCAGAAGGGAGGCTGAGCAGTTCTTC.

V usage is TRBV6-2 or TRBV6-3 and J usage is TRBJ2-7; the D gene is possibly TRBD1 (6 bases). Germline loops: CDR1 MNHEY, CDR2 SVGEGT. V lost 5 bases, J lost 2 bases, and 7 bases lay in between. CDR3 length equals 12 residues. The CDR3 DNA is TGTGCCAGCAGTGGACAGACCTACGAGCAGTACTTC. It is translated as CASSGQTYEQYF.

The J gene is TRBJ2-1, the V gene TRBV4-1, with 14 bases aligning to TRBD2. The CDR3 runs to 17 residues. CDR1 is MGHRA, CDR2 YSYEKL, per germline. V lost 2 bases to trimming and J lost 6 bases; unmatched junction nucleotides: 6. The CDR3 sequence: CASSQPPTSGRANEQFF. The CDR3 region has the DNA TGCGCCAGCAGCCAACCTCCGACTAGCGGGAGGGCCAATGAGCAGTTCTTC.

The chain couples TRBV4-1 to TRBJ1-4, with D possibly TRBD1 on 5 matching bases. Germline V gene lookup returns CDR1 MGHRA and CDR2 YSYEKL. The CDR3 consists of 16 residues. V gave up 1 base and J gave up 5 bases, with 14 bases separating them. The CDR3 is CASSQGGNLRNEKLFF. CDR3 nucleotide sequence: TGCGCCAGCAGCCAAGGGGGGAATCTACGGAATGAAAAACTGTTTTTT.

This clone was counted a few times. The rearrangement joins TRBV7-9 to TRBJ2-7; D remains unclear. Trimming stripped 5 bases from V and 4 bases from J, with 6 bases between. Germline CDR1 is SEHNR and CDR2 is FQNEAQ (reference sequence). The CDR3 sequence is 11 residues long. The CDR3 bases are TGTGCCAGCAGCACATCTTACGAGCAGTACTTC. Its translation: CASSTSYEQYF.

The CDR3 reads CASSWGGGTYEQYF. The CDR3 region has the DNA TGTGCCAGCAGTTGGGGAGGGGGTACCTACGAGCAGTACTTC. The chain carries TRBV27 and TRBJ2-7, with D possibly matching TRBD2 (7 bases). CDR3 length: 14 residues. Trimming left V 4 bases short and J 2 bases short, with 12 bases between. In germline, CDR1 is MNHEY, CDR2 SMNVEV (reference sequence).

V is TRBV10-3 and J is TRBJ2-2; D perhaps matches TRBD1 (5 bases). This CDR3 contains 18 residues. Trimming cost V 7 bases and J 0 bases, with 21 bases left between them. Germline V CDR1 and CDR2: ENHRY, SYGVKD. The DNA for the CDR3 is TGTGCCATCACCCCCCACCAGGGCCAACCACCGAACACCGGGGAGCTGTTTTTT. Protein sequence: CAITPHQGQPPNTGELFF.

This clone was counted once. Other DNA sequences within the sample encode an identical CDR3. CDR3 nucleotides: TGTGCCATCAGTGGCGGACAGAACTATGGCTACACCTTC. This gives the protein CAISGGQNYGYTF. The rearrangement joins TRBV10-3 to TRBJ1-2; perhaps TRBD1 as D (6 bases). CDR1 and CDR2 from the germline V gene are ENHRY and SYGVKD. This CDR3 is 13 amino acids long. Trimming removed 4 bases from V and 2 bases from J, with 8 bases in between.

V usage is TRBV20-1 and J usage is TRBJ2-2, with 9 nucleotides matching TRBD2. The germline V gene encodes CDR1 DFQATT and CDR2 SNEGSKA (reference sequence). The CDR3 is 15 amino acids. Trimming took 3 bases from V and 5 from J; bases not matched to a gene: 7. CDR3 coding DNA: TGCAGTGCTAGTACGGCGGGGGGGCTTACCGGGGAGCTGTTTTTT. Translated, it gives CSASTAGGLTGELFF.

The V and J genes are TRBV2 and TRBJ1-2; 9 positions agree with TRBD1. This CDR3 is built from 16 residues. Germline lookup yields CDR1 SNHLY and CDR2 FYNNEI. The J segment lost 0 bases and the V segment lost 3 bases, leaving 5 bases of the junction unmatched. CDR3: CASSEDRGASNYGYTF. The CDR3 nucleotides read TGTGCCAGCAGTGAGGACAGGGGCGCTTCTAACTATGGCTACACCTTC.

The rearrangement uses TRBV9 and TRBJ2-1; TRBD1 agrees at 9 bases. CDR1 is SGDLS, CDR2 YYNGEE, per germline. With V trimmed by 3 bases and J by 4 bases, 5 bases remained unmatched. The CDR3 length is 15 residues. The CDR3 reads CASSARDRAYNEQFF. CDR3 sequence (DNA): TGTGCCAGCAGCGCCCGGGACAGGGCTTACAATGAGCAGTTCTTC.

This chain joins TRBV7-3 and TRBJ1-5, with D uncertain. The CDR3 totals 13 residues. Germline V gives CDR1 SGHTA, CDR2 FQGTGA. Trimming took 4 bases from V and 4 from J, leaving 8 bases between them. The CDR3 region is CASSSTLNQPQHF. Here the CDR3 DNA reads TGTGCCAGCAGCTCCACCCTAAATCAGCCCCAGCATTTT.